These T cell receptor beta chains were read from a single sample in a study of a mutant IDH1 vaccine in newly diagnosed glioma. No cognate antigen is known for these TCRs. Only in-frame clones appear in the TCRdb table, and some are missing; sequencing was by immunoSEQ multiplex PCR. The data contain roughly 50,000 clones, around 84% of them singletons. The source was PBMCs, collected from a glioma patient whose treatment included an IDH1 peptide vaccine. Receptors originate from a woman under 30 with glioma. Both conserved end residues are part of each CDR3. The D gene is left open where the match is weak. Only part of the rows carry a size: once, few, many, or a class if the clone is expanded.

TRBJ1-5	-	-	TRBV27	TGTGCCAGCAGTCCCAGGGTTTCGCAAACCCAGCCCCAGCATTTT	CASSPRVSQTQPQHF
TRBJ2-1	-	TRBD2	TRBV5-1	TGCGCCAGCAGCTCCCGAACTACCCCTAGCGGGAACTACAATGAGCAGTTCTTC	CASSSRTTPSGNYNEQFF
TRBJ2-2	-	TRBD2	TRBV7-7	TGTGCTAGCAGCCTCGGGACTAGCCGTATTACCCCCAACACCGGGGAGCTGTTTTTT	CASSLGTSRITPNTGELFF
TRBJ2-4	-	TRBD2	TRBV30	TGTGCCTGGGCGGGACTAGCGGGAAGGGGGGACATTCAGTACTTC	CAWAGLAGRGDIQYF
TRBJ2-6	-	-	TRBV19	TGTGCCAGTAGACGGGTAGGGGCCAACGTCCTGACTTTC	CASRRVGANVLTF
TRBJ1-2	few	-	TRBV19	TGTGCCAGTAGTACGACAGCCTTTAACTATGGCTACACCTTC	CASSTTAFNYGYTF
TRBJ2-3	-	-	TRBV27	TGTGCCAGCAGTTTATTGGGGAAAGATACGCAGTATTTT	CASSLLGKDTQYF
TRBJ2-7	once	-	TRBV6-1	TGTGCCAGCAGTGAACGACTAGTGGCCTACGAGCAGTACTTC	CASSERLVAYEQYF
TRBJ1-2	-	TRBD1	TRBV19	TGTGCCAGTAGACGACGGGACAGGGGGCTCGACTATGGCTACACCTTC	CASRRRDRGLDYGYTF
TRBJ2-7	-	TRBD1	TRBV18	TGTGCCAGCAGGGGACAGGCCGCGACGGAGCAGTACTTC	CASRGQAATEQYF
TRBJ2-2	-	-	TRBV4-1	TGCGCCAGCAGCCACCGGCGGGGATCCGGGGAGCTGTTTTTT	CASSHRRGSGELFF
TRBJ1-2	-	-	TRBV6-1	TGTGCCATCCCCCACGGAGGAGCAGGGGTGTATGGCTACACCTTC	CAIPHGGAGVYGYTF
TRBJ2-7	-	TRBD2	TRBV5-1	TGCGCCAGCGGACTGATGGGACTAGGATACGAGCAGTACTTC	CASGLMGLGYEQYF
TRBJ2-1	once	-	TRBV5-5	TGTGCCAGCAGCTTGGGCAGGGGGGCATACAATGAGCAGTTCTTC	CASSLGRGAYNEQFF
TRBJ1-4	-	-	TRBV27	TGTGCCAGCAGTTCAATTGCAACTAATGAAAAACTGTTTTTT	CASSSIATNEKLFF
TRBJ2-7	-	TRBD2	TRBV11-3	TGTGCCAGCAGCCCGGGGACTAGCGGGAAAGGGGAGCAGTACTTC	CASSPGTSGKGEQYF
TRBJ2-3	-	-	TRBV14	TGTGCCAGCAGCCAGGACCTGTATCCCGAGTATTTT	CASSQDLYPEYF
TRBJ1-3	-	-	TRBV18	TGTGCCAGCTCACGGGAGGACAAAGGTAGTATTTTTGGCGCTGGAAACACCATATATTTT	CASSREDKGSIFGAGNTIYF
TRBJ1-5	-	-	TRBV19	TGTGCCAGTAGTGGGGGAGGGGGTGAGCTGCCCCAGCATTTT	CASSGGGGELPQHF
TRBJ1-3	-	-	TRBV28	TGTGCCAGCAGTAGGGGCTCTGGAAACACCATATATTTT	CASSRGSGNTIYF
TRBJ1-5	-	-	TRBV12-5	TGTGCTAGTGGTTTGATGGCGAGGGATCAGCCCCAGCATTTT	CASGLMARDQPQHF
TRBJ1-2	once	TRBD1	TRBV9	TGTGCCAGCAGCGAATATGACAGGGGGCCCGCCCCCGGCAGACATGGCTACACCTTC	CASSEYDRGPAPGRHGYTF
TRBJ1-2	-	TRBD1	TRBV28	TGTGCCAGCAGTTTGGGGGCAGGGGGTTTCTATGGCTACACCTTC	CASSLGAGGFYGYTF
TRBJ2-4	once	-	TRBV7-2	TGTGCCAGCAGCTGGAGCGAGGCCAAAAACATTCAGTACTTC	CASSWSEAKNIQYF
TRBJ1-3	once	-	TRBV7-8	TGTGCCAGCAGCCTCCAGGGCTCTGGAAACACCATATATTTT	CASSLQGSGNTIYF
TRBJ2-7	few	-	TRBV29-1	TGCAGCGTTCGGACAGTCTACGAGCAGTACTTC	CSVRTVYEQYF
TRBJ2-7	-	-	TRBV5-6	TGTGCCAGCAGCTTGTGGGGCGCCGGAGAGCAGTACTTC	CASSLWGAGEQYF
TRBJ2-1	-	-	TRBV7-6	TGTGCCAGCAGCTTAATGGCGGGAAAGTCCTACAATGAGCAGTTCTTC	CASSLMAGKSYNEQFF
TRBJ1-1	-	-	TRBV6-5	TGTGCCAGCAGGATACAGGTGATGAACACTGAAGCTTTCTTT	CASRIQVMNTEAFF
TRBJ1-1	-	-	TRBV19	TGTGCCAGTAGTATAGATCCAGGGAGGTGGACTGAAGCTTTCTTT	CASSIDPGRWTEAFF
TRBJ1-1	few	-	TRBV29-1	TGCAGCGTCGAGGGAGGGCAGATGAACACTGAAGCTTTCTTT	CSVEGGQMNTEAFF
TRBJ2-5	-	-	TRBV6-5	TGTGCCAGCAGTTACTCGGGCAGTGGGGAGACCCAGTACTTC	CASSYSGSGETQYF
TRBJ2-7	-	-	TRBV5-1	TGCGCCAGCAGCCTCTATGCTTTCACCAGATCAAGCTCCTACGAGCAGTACTTC	CASSLYAFTRSSSYEQYF
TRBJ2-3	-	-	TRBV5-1	TGCGCCAGCAGCTTGAGGTCGAGGAGCACAGATACGCAGTATTTT	CASSLRSRSTDTQYF
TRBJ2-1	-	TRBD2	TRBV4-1	TGCGCCAGCAGCTCCCGTGGCGGGAGAGGATACAATGAGCAGTTCTTC	CASSSRGGRGYNEQFF
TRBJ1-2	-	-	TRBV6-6	TGTGCCAGCAGTCCTTTGACCAGTAGCGGCTACACCTTC	CASSPLTSSGYTF
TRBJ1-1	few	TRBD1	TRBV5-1	TGCGCCAGCAGCTCAGGACAGGGGAGCACTGAAGCTTTCTTT	CASSSGQGSTEAFF
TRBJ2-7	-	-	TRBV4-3	TGCGCCAGCAGCCAAGACGGGGGTACAGGCTACGAGCAGTACTTC	CASSQDGGTGYEQYF
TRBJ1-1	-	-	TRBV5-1	TGCGCCAGCAGCCCCGTCGGCACTGAAGCTTTCTTT	CASSPVGTEAFF
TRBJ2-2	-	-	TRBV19	TGTGCCAGTACGGAGTGGAGCACCGGGGAGCTGTTTTTT	CASTEWSTGELFF
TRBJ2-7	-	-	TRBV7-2	TGTGCCAGCAAACCCGGACAGCTAGGGTACGAGCAGTACTTC	CASKPGQLGYEQYF
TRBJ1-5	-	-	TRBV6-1	TGTGCCAGCGCGGACGGGCAGAGAGGCAATCAGCCCCAGCATTTT	CASADGQRGNQPQHF
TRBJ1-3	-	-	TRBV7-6	TGTGCCAGCAGCTTACAGGGCGACACCATATATTTT	CASSLQGDTIYF
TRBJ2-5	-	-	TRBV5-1	TGCGCCAGCAGCTTGGTTCCCCGAGAGACCCAGTACTTC	CASSLVPRETQYF
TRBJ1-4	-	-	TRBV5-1	TGCGCCAGCAGCTTGGATGGCATTCTCGGGGAAAAACTGTTTTTT	CASSLDGILGEKLFF
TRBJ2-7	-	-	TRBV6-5	TGTGCCAGCAAAAACAGGGCCTACGAGCAGTACTTC	CASKNRAYEQYF
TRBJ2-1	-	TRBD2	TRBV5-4	TGTGCCAGCAGCCGCGTGGGACTAGCGAATGAGCAGTTCTTC	CASSRVGLANEQFF
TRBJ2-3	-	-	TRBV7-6	TGTGCCAGCAGCCCGCGACCCGGCACAGATACGCAGTATTTT	CASSPRPGTDTQYF
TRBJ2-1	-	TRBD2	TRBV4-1	TGCGCCAGCAGCCGCATAGCGGGTTTGAGCTCCTACAATGAGCAGTTCTTC	CASSRIAGLSSYNEQFF
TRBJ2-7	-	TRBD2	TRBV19	TGTGCCAGTAGTATAGGTGGTAGCGGGTTCGGCGAGCAGTACTTC	CASSIGGSGFGEQYF